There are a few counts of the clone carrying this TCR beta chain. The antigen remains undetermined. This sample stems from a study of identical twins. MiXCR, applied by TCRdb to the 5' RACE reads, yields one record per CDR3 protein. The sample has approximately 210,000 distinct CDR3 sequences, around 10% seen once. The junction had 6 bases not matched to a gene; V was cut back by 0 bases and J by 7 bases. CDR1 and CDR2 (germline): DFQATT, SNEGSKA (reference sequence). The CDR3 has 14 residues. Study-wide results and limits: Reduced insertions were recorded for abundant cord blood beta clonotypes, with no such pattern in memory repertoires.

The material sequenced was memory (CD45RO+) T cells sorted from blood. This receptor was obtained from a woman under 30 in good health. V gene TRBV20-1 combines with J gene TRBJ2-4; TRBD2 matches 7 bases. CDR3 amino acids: CSARDRGLENIQYF. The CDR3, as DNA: TGCAGTGCTAGAGATCGTGGACTAGAGAACATTCAGTACTTC.